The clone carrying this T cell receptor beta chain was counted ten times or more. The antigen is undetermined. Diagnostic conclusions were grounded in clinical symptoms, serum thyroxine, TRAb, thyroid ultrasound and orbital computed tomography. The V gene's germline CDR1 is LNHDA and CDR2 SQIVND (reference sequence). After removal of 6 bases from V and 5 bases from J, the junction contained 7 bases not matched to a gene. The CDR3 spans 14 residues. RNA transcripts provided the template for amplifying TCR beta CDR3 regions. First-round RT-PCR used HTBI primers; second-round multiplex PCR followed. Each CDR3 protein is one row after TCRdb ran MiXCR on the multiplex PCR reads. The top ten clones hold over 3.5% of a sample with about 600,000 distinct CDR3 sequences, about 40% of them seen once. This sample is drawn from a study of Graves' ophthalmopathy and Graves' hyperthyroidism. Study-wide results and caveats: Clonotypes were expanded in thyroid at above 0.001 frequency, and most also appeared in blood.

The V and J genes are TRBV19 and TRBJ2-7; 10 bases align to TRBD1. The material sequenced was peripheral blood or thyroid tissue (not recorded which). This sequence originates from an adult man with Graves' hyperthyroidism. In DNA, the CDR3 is TGTGCCAGTAGCACAGGGACAGGGGTGGACGAGCAGTACTTC. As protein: CASSTGTGVDEQYF.